This TCR beta chain was retrieved from a study of CD8 T cells in ankylosing spondylitis (dated by TCRdb to the late 2010s). Concerning the study at large: The study profiled T cell receptor beta repertoires in healthy donors and ankylosing spondylitis patients to find disease-linked TCR variants. The full study cohort was made up of roughly 25 ankylosing spondylitis patients and more than 90 healthy donors. Peripheral blood was sampled, and synovial fluid was also collected from ankylosing spondylitis patients.

Sequencing was carried out with an Illumina HiSeq 2500. Quantitative 5'-RACE with molecular barcodes was used to prepare TCR beta libraries. The authors' pipeline ran thus. To identify disease-linked TCR variants, a new computational method was used, one built on a probabilistic model of VDJ rearrangement. The public reads were run again by TCRdb, first through fastp at Q25 and then through MiXCR, and only productive beta chains were kept. When rows share a CDR3 protein, they turn into one entry using the most common DNA and genes. The V and J calls were not made by the authors but by TCRdb's processing. This sample lists about 190,000 distinct CDR3 sequences; 10% to 15% were detected once. 11% of the sample is in the top ten clones. Here is what the overall study found, with its caveats: A CD8+ phenotype was shown by the disease-linked clones, which were found at relatively low frequencies in peripheral blood. The disease-linked clones were reported to be significantly enriched in matched synovial fluid samples from ankylosing spondylitis patients. Some motif variants had previously been reported in the synovial fluid and blood of reactive arthritis patients, which suggests shared mechanisms of disease initiation. A TCR beta motif made up of eight highly homologous amino acid variants appeared to be characteristic of blood from ankylosing spondylitis patients.

CDR1 and CDR2 are drawn from the germline V gene: LGHNA, YNFKEQ. CDR3 length: 15 amino acids, cysteine to phenylalanine. Here the CDR3 DNA is all that survives: 45 bases in frame from base 1. Between the V and J ends, shortened by 1 base and 3 bases respectively, the junction contains 10 bases. Concerning this clonotype itself: What this receptor recognizes is not known. Base qualities are not recorded, but no much larger clone differs from it by a single base.

The chain was built from TRBV4-2 and TRBJ2-1; the D segment could be TRBD1, given 6 matching bases. The origin of this receptor is a female donor with ankylosing spondylitis or in good health (not recorded which). The source material was blood, either unsorted or a sorted T cell fraction (not recorded which). The nucleotides read TGTGCCAGCAGCCAAGTACAGGGAAGCTACAATGAGCAGTTCTTC. This translates into CASSQVQGSYNEQFF.